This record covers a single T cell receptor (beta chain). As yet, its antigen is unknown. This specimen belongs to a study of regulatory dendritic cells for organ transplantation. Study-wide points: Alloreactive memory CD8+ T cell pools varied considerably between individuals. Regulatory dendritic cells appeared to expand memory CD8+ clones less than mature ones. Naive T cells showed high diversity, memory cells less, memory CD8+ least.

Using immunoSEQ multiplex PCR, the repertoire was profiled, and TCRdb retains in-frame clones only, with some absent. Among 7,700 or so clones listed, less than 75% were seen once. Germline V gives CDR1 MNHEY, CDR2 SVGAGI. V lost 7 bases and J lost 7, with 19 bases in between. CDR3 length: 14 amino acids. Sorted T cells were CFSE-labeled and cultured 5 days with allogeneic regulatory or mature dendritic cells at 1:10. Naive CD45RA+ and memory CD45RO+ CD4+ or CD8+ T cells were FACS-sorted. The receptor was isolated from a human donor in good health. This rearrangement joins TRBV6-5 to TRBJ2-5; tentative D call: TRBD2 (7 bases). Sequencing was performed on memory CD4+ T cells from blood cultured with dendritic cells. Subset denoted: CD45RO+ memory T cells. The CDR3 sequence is CASTMEGGPRTQYF. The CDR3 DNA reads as TGTGCCAGCACCATGGAGGGGGGGCCAAGGACCCAGTACTTC.